This TCR beta chain was recovered during a study of shared clonotypes between healthy human individuals (dated by TCRdb to 2019 to 2021). In the study overall: The cohort comprised a couple of women and a few men aged 18 to 49 years. For each donor, three plates each were used for CD4 naive and CD4 memory, two plates were used for CD8 naive, and one plate was used for CD8 memory. To estimate repertoire size and how much clonotype sharing occurs between individuals, the study deeply sequenced the blood TCR repertoires of several healthy adults. Per donor, leukapheresis produced somewhere between about 0.9 and 9.5 billion PBMCs. To increase sequencing depth and limit assay-specific biases, different laboratories used diverse techniques to prepare libraries and sequence TCR repertoires.

Trimming takes 3 bases off V and 1 base off J; junction bases not matched to a gene: 1. CDR1 and CDR2 were assigned from the germline V gene (reference sequence) as WNHNN and SYGVQD. Spanning cysteine to phenylalanine, the CDR3 consists of 15 amino acids. This entry keeps only the CDR3 DNA: 45 bases, framed from base 1. CD8 naive samples were obtained by positive selection for CCR7 among CD45RO-negative cells, yielding a CD45RA+CCR7+ population from which TemRA cells were excluded. Healthy HIV-negative adults with no recently reported acute infections or vaccinations were included as donors. All donors were Caucasian adults living in Nashville, Tennessee, USA. After blood collection by leukapheresis, PBMCs were isolated using Ficoll-Histopaque density gradient centrifugation and then cryopreserved in the vapor phase of liquid nitrogen. Purity and quantity of every magnetically sorted T cell population were checked by analytical flow cytometry. Each sorted fraction had its genomic DNA isolated and then quantified by UV absorbance on a Nanodrop 2000c.

Comment on this clone: No antigen is known for it. Base-call qualities are not available, and no considerably larger clone is one nucleotide away.

The paper as a whole reports these results and caveats: The small number of donors limited the genetic and exposure-history diversity represented. Based on pairwise subsampling, the degree of clonotype sharing among donors was expected to be affected by sequencing depth. Sampling was limited to blood, and TCR repertoires in tissue likely differ from TCR repertoires in blood. Incomplete sequencing was indicated by rarefaction of sorted-subset datasets, despite the large sequencing depth. Estimated clonotype richness was generally larger for naive than for memory subsets. Higher generation probabilities were observed for clonotypes shared by all four sorted-subset donors than for non-shared clonotypes. Sharing across several donors was observed for 4.5% to 6.5% of naive CD4, less than 4% of naive CD8, 2% to 2.5% of memory CD4, and roughly 0.4% of memory CD8 clonotypes.

TCR CDR3 regions were amplified from genomic DNA by multiplex PCR using the deep immunoSEQ assay. Extracted genomic DNA from each cell subset was distributed evenly across all wells of several immunoSEQ 96-well plates, and each plate was treated as a replicate. For sorted subsets, about 220 ng of genomic DNA, equivalent to 25,000 to 30,000 T cell genomes, went into each replicate PCR. The purified libraries were quantified using a Qubit 3.0 fluorometer, sized with a Bioanalyzer 2100, and then quantified again using the KAPA Library Quantification kit. Each immunoSEQ 96-well plate was sequenced on its own single-read 150-cycle Illumina NextSeq 550 flow cell. The published analysis was carried out like this. Because the immunoSEQ output included only junctional sequences and no quality scores, the filtering could not be the same as the filtering used for full-length reads. Sequences were annotated with PyIR, a Python wrapper for IgBLAST v1.9, and V/J genes and CDR3 were assigned using IMGT germline references. Reads were removed for weak V/J assignments (E-value above 1e-6), missing CDR3, stop codons, out-of-frame junctions, or ambiguous translated residues. V3J clonotypes were defined as sequences sharing the same inferred V gene, J gene, and CDR3 amino acid sequence. Percentage overlap between repertoires was calculated by dividing the number of shared unique clonotypes by the size of the smaller repertoire. Richness of each repertoire was evaluated using RTK rarefaction, the Chao1 estimator, and Recon v2.1 estimates of unobserved clonotypes. Generation probabilities for all TCRbeta clonotypes obtained by the gDNA method from a few donors were computed using OLGA. As stored in TCRdb, this immuneACCESS dataset retains in-frame rearrangements with V and J assigned. A fraction of the clones does not appear; measured against another copy, unresolved V genes explain less than half of the discrepancy, and the remainder lacks a known reason. The V and J calls and clone size were taken over from that table, and D and trimming were inferred from the DNA. In all, the sample holds approximately 720,000 clones, and under 95% of those were seen once. Of the sample, approximately 24% falls within the top ten clones.

Sequencing used naive CD8+ T cells sorted from blood. The meaning of the sample's cell subset or site label: CD45RA+CCR7+. The sequence links TRBV10-1 to TRBJ2-1, with 9 bases matching TRBD2. The TCR originated in a man younger than 45 in good health. The DNA reads as follows: TGCGCCAGCAGTGATACTAGCGGGTCCTACAATGAGCAGTTCTTC. This gives the protein CASSDTSGSYNEQFF.